Here is one T cell receptor (beta chain) with its context. The data were produced by immunoSEQ multiplex PCR, yet TCRdb's version contains in-frame clones alone and is incomplete. Among around 21,000 clones, 88% were seen once, and the ten largest hold 7.8%. Germline V CDR1 and CDR2: GTSNPN, SVGIG (reference sequence). V was trimmed by 3 bases and J by 5 bases, leaving 17 bases between them. The CDR3 contains 14 residues. This specimen comes from a study of PD-1 and CTLA-4 blockade in melanoma. The TCR was taken from a human donor with melanoma. Sequencing used CD8+ T cells from peripheral blood, obtained before anti-PD-1 treatment. This sequence joins TRBV30 and TRBJ2-7, with a tentative D call TRBD2 (7 bases). This chain's CDR3 is CAWSHWGGQDEQYF. The DNA for the CDR3 is TGTGCCTGGAGCCATTGGGGGGGCCAGGACGAGCAGTACTTC.